This entry lists 30 T cell receptor beta chains sequenced from one sample in a study of T cells expressing NK-cell markers. TCRdb reprocessed the 5' RACE reads and reports one entry per CDR3 protein, with no DNA. This repertoire includes approximately 380,000 distinct CDR3 sequences. The sample consisted of blood T cells: a sorted CD56 or NKG2C T cell subset, CD4+ or CD8+ T cells, or bulk PBMC T cells (not recorded which). These receptors originate from a man aged 18-70 years in good health.

The V gene is TRBV4-1, the J gene TRBJ2-3; the TRBD1 assignment by TCRdb is unverifiable without DNA. Germline assignment: CDR1 MGHRA and CDR2 YSYEKL. The CDR3 is 16 residues long. The CDR3 loop reads CASSQEERQKGDTQYF.

V is TRBV11-2 and J is TRBJ2-6; TCRdb's assignment of TRBD1 cannot be checked, as there is no DNA. The CDR3 sequence is 18 residues long. In germline, CDR1 is SGHAT, CDR2 FQNNGV. The CDR3: CASSPPGTGASGANVLTF.

J is TRBJ2-2 and V is TRBV6-2 or TRBV6-3; TCRdb's D gene call, TRBD1, goes unchecked for lack of DNA. The CDR3 covers 20 residues. Germline values: CDR1 MNHEY, CDR2 SVGEGT. CDR3 amino acids: CASSSYSSDSGRGLSGELFF.

The rearrangement joins TRBV27 to TRBJ1-1; TCRdb calls TRBD1, which cannot be checked without DNA. The CDR3 has 14 residues. CDR1 MNHEY and CDR2 SMNVEV come from the germline V gene (reference sequence). The CDR3: CASRRRGSNTEAFF.

The V call is TRBV12-3 or TRBV12-4, the J call TRBJ1-1. CDR3 size: 14 residues. This chain's CDR3 is CASTYRPMNTEAFF.

The rearrangement uses TRBV27 and TRBJ1-2; absent DNA, TCRdb's TRBD1 call cannot be checked. CDR3 length: 13 amino acids. Germline CDR1 MNHEY, CDR2 SMNVEV (reference sequence). The CDR3 region is CASSSTGVKGYTF.

The V call is TRBV12-3 or TRBV12-4, the J call TRBJ2-7; TCRdb names TRBD2, which stays unverified in the absence of DNA. This CDR3 spans 16 amino acids. CDR3 sequence reads: CASTGRGLAGSYEQYF.

The chain uses TRBV7-9 and TRBJ2-1; TCRdb names TRBD1, which stays unverified in the absence of DNA. CDR3 length equals 16 residues. Germline loops: CDR1 SEHNR, CDR2 FQNEAQ (reference sequence). The chain's CDR3 is CASSTNRGYPRGEQFF.

The genes are TRBV7-6 and TRBJ2-7; the TCRdb call, TRBD1, lacks DNA for checking. The CDR3 runs 13 residues. Germline CDR1 is SGHVS and CDR2 is FNYEAQ. The CDR3 loop reads CASSLSQGPEQYF.

J is TRBJ2-2 and V is TRBV24-1; TCRdb proposes TRBD1, but this gene call is untestable without DNA. This CDR3 is built from 15 residues. Germline assignment: CDR1 KGHDR and CDR2 SFDVKD. The CDR3 reads CATSRAGTGPGELFF.

The chain's CDR3 is CASSHRSGTGVNTGELFF. The chain couples TRBV6-5 to TRBJ2-2; without DNA, the TCRdb call of TRBD1 cannot be checked. This CDR3 has 18 residues. CDR1 and CDR2 (germline): MNHEY, SVGAGI.

The rearrangement links TRBV7-9 to TRBJ2-7; the TRBD2 assignment by TCRdb is unverifiable without DNA. This CDR3 contains 17 residues. Germline values: CDR1 SEHNR, CDR2 FQNEAQ (reference sequence). The chain's CDR3 is CASSPRTTGPGSYEQYF. Full variable domain (missing parts from reference TRBV7-9 and TRBJ2-7): DTGVSQNPRHKITKRGQNVTFRCDPISEHNRLYWYRQTLGQGPEFLTYFQNEAQLEKSRLLSDRFSAERPKGSFSTLEIQRTEQGDSAMYLCASSPRTTGPGSYEQYFGPGTRLTVT.

This chain connects TRBV2 to TRBJ2-7. CDR1 is SNHLY, CDR2 FYNNEI, per germline. CDR3 size: 11 residues. The CDR3 region is CAIGRGDEQYF.

The V call is TRBV3-1, the J call TRBJ2-5. The CDR3 has 14 residues. Germline V lookup: CDR1 LGHDT, CDR2 YNNKEL (reference sequence). The CDR3 spells CASTYGVLEKTQYF.

V and J are TRBV10-3 and TRBJ2-7; the D gene TCRdb calls, TRBD1, cannot be checked with no DNA. The CDR3 consists of 13 residues. Germline CDR1 reads ENHRY; CDR2 reads SYGVKD. The CDR3 reads CAIAPRTLYEQYF.

The chain joins TRBV20-1 to TRBJ1-1; no DNA is available, so the TRBD1 call from TCRdb remains unchecked. The CDR3 runs to 12 residues. CDR1 and CDR2 (germline): DFQATT, SNEGSKA (reference sequence). The CDR3 protein is CSASDRGYEAFF.

The rearrangement joins TRBV18 to TRBJ2-4; the D call from TCRdb, TRBD1, cannot be confirmed without DNA. The germline CDR1 and CDR2 sequences are KGHSH and LQKENI. There are 12 residues in the CDR3. The CDR3 here is CASSQGQGIQYF.

V and J are TRBV9 and TRBJ2-3; TCRdb indicates TRBD2, and absent DNA this call remains unverified. The CDR3 has 16 residues. CDR1 and CDR2 (germline): SGDLS, YYNGEE. The CDR3 loop reads CASSARLAGGTDTQYF.

This chain joins TRBV19 and TRBJ1-2. This CDR3 spans 14 amino acids. CDR1 is LNHDA, CDR2 SQIVND, per germline (reference sequence). CDR3 region: CASSKLTSNYGYTF.

V gene TRBV6-1 combines with J gene TRBJ2-5; TCRdb proposes TRBD1, but this gene call is untestable without DNA. From germline, CDR1 is MNHNS and CDR2 SASEGT. The CDR3 is 14 amino acids. Here the CDR3 reads CASSLPGQGGTQYF.

The CDR3 loop is CASSTTGTGYTEQYF. V is TRBV6-2 or TRBV6-3 and J is TRBJ2-7; the D call of TRBD1 rests on TCRdb alone, since no DNA is present to check it. Germline V CDR1 and CDR2: MNHEY, SVGEGT. This CDR3 comprises 15 residues.

This chain uses TRBV20-1 with TRBJ2-2; TCRdb lists TRBD2, though no DNA is available to test this call. This CDR3 is built from 15 residues. Germline loops: CDR1 DFQATT, CDR2 SNEGSKA (reference sequence). The CDR3 sequence: CSALGGRGNTGELFF.

The chain has TRBV15 and TRBJ1-3; the D gene TCRdb calls, TRBD1, cannot be checked with no DNA. The CDR3 consists of 15 residues. Germline V gives CDR1 LNHNV, CDR2 YYDKDF (reference sequence). The CDR3 is CATRVDGGQGNTIYF.

The chain links TRBV27 to TRBJ1-1; with no DNA, the TCRdb D assignment of TRBD1 cannot be verified. The CDR3 spans 14 residues. Germline values: CDR1 MNHEY, CDR2 SMNVEV (reference sequence). CDR3 residues: CASSWGRGRTEAFF.

The genes are TRBV5-1 and TRBJ2-4; the D gene TCRdb calls, TRBD1, cannot be checked with no DNA. In germline, CDR1 is SGHRS, CDR2 YFSETQ. This CDR3 contains 12 residues. Here the CDR3 reads CASSGRGDIQYF.

V usage is TRBV10-3 and J usage is TRBJ1-1; with no DNA, the TCRdb D assignment of TRBD1 cannot be verified. Germline V gene sequence: CDR1 ENHRY, CDR2 SYGVKD. This CDR3 region has 15 residues. The CDR3 protein is CAISDRGRKDTEAFF.

The chain has TRBV6-2 or TRBV6-3 and TRBJ2-5; TCRdb's D gene call, TRBD1, goes unchecked for lack of DNA. The CDR3 is 14 residues long. CDR1 MNHEY and CDR2 SVGEGT come from the germline V gene. CDR3 amino acids: CASSRGLSKETQYF.

This rearrangement joins TRBV3-1 to TRBJ2-3; TCRdb calls TRBD2, which cannot be checked without DNA. Germline assignment: CDR1 LGHDT and CDR2 YNNKEL (reference sequence). CDR3 length equals 16 residues. CDR3 residues: CASSRNPGLSTDTQYF.

The V and J genes are TRBV2 and TRBJ2-7; TCRdb selects TRBD2, and the lack of DNA leaves this call unchecked. Germline V lookup: CDR1 SNHLY, CDR2 FYNNEI. The CDR3 is made up of 14 amino acids. The CDR3 sequence is CASSRASGAYEQYF.

This rearrangement joins TRBV20-1 to TRBJ1-5; TCRdb designates TRBD1, a call that cannot be tested without DNA. In germline, CDR1 is DFQATT, CDR2 SNEGSKA (reference sequence). CDR3 length: 15 amino acids. The CDR3 loop is CSAPPLGANNQPQHF.